The 3 T cell receptor beta chains given below trace back to one sample, sequenced in a study of T-cell memory formation after mild COVID-19. TCRdb ran MiXCR on the 5' RACE reads and lists one entry per CDR3 protein. The sample records about 240,000 distinct CDR3 sequences, approximately 10% being singletons. The material sequenced was PBMCs or a T cell subset sorted from them (not recorded which). The source of these receptors is a young man who had mild COVID-19 (a few samples of this study predate the infection). Cell type and time point are not known.

This clonotype has a handful of counts. This CDR3 reads CSARERAGLVNTEAFF. DNA of the CDR3: TGCAGTGCTAGAGAGAGGGCGGGGCTGGTGAACACTGAAGCTTTCTTT. The rearrangement uses TRBV20-1 and TRBJ1-1, with D tentatively TRBD1 (5 bases). The CDR3 extends over 16 amino acids. V gave up 0 bases and J gave up 0 bases, with 14 bases separating them. Germline-derived CDR1 and CDR2 are DFQATT and SNEGSKA (reference sequence).

V and J are TRBV4-2 and TRBJ2-2; the match to TRBD1 covers 7 bases. Germline CDR1 LGHNA, CDR2 YNFKEQ. The CDR3 sequence is 12 residues long. Trimming took 7 bases from V and 6 from J; bases not matched to a gene: 2. As DNA, the CDR3 is TGTGCCAGCACCCAGGGGGCCGGGGAGCTGTTTTTT. This sequence encodes CASTQGAGELFF.

This clonotype showed up just a few times. The chain uses TRBV20-1 and TRBJ1-5, with 8 bases aligning to TRBD1. V shed 2 bases and J 6 bases; nucleotides not matched to a gene: 12. The V gene's germline CDR1 is DFQATT and CDR2 SNEGSKA (reference sequence). The CDR3 length is 16 residues. The CDR3 loop is CSARRTGTGLSQPQHF. The CDR3 nucleotides are TGCAGTGCTAGAAGAACCGGGACAGGCCTTTCTCAGCCCCAGCATTTT.